What follows are 30 T cell receptor beta chains derived from one specimen sequenced in a study of blood T cell repertoires in COVID-19. Profiled with immunoSEQ multiplex PCR; TCRdb holds only in-frame clones, not every one. The repertoire holds over 150,000 clones, about 81% seen once, with around 7.1% in the top ten. Specimen: PBMCs or T cells enriched from blood (not recorded which). The source is a man aged 50 to 60 who had recovered from COVID-19.

The V gene is TRBV30, the J gene TRBJ2-3; possible D gene TRBD2, 5 bases. Trimming took 0 bases from V and 11 from J, leaving 12 bases between them. CDR1 is GTSNPN, CDR2 SVGIG, per germline (reference sequence). This CDR3 is 12 amino acids long. For the CDR3, the DNA is TGTGCCTGGAGTGTGGGCCGGGAAAAGCAGTATTTT. Translating gives CAWSVGREKQYF.

Points on this clone: This same CDR3 is encoded by further DNA sequences in the sample. The genes are TRBV29-1 and TRBJ2-7; maybe TRBD1 (6 bases). Germline V gene data show CDR1 as SQVTM and CDR2 as ANQGSEA. The ends were cut back, 8 bases at V and 7 bases at J, with 21 bases in the middle. The CDR3 length is 13 residues. The DNA of the CDR3 is TGCAGCTTCACAGGACAGTCGGTCGGGGAGCAGTACTTC. This encodes CSFTGQSVGEQYF.

The J gene is TRBJ2-2, the V gene TRBV27, with TRBD1 matching over 9 bases. The junction had 6 bases not matched to a gene; V was cut back by 3 bases and J by 4 bases. Germline V gives CDR1 MNHEY, CDR2 SMNVEV (reference sequence). The CDR3 length is 16 residues. In nucleotides, the CDR3 is TGTGCCAGCAGTTTTACAGGGGGCGCCGGCACCGGGGAGCTGTTTTTT. It codes for CASSFTGGAGTGELFF.

This chain links TRBV12-3 or TRBV12-4 with TRBJ2-7; D possibly corresponds to TRBD1 (6 bases). The CDR3 is 12 amino acids. Trimming shortened V by 6 bases and J by 2 bases, and 8 bases separated the two germline ends. Written as DNA, the CDR3 is TGTGCCAGCAGACAGGGTACCTACGAGCAGTACTTC. Amino acid sequence: CASRQGTYEQYF.

DNA of the CDR3: TGTGCCAGTAGTATTGGAGGACTAGAGGGAGATACGCAGTATTTT. It codes for CASSIGGLEGDTQYF. This chain uses TRBV19 with TRBJ2-3; 7 bases agree with TRBD2. V gave up 3 bases and J gave up 5 bases; unmatched junction bases: 8. Germline V gives CDR1 LNHDA, CDR2 SQIVND (reference sequence). CDR3 size: 15 residues.

This clone was observed a few times. The chain joins TRBV30 to TRBJ1-3, with a weak D call TRBD1 (5 bases). Trimming shortened V by 2 bases and J by 4 bases, and 15 bases separated the two germline ends. The germline CDR1 and CDR2 sequences are GTSNPN and SVGIG (reference sequence). The CDR3 has 15 amino acids. The CDR3 reads CAWSLNPTAGNTIYF. The DNA for the CDR3 is TGTGCCTGGAGTTTAAACCCGACAGCCGGAAACACCATATATTTT.

The gene calls are TRBV2 and TRBJ1-2; possibly TRBD1 for D (6 bases). This CDR3 region has 9 residues. The germline CDR1 and CDR2 sequences are SNHLY and FYNNEI. CDR3 sequence reads: CVGGGGYTF. The DNA of the CDR3 is TGTGTCGGGGGGGGCGGCTACACCTTC.

This clone has only a few counts. This rearrangement joins TRBV10-1 to TRBJ2-7; 10 bases align to TRBD1. Looked up from germline, CDR1 is WNHNN and CDR2 is SYGVQD (reference sequence). Trimming at V came to 4 bases and at J to 2 bases, leaving 5 bases not matched to a gene. The CDR3 has 15 residues. The CDR3 DNA reads as TGCGCCAGCAGTGCTGGACAGGGGGGGACCTACGAGCAGTACTTC. Amino acid sequence: CASSAGQGGTYEQYF.

This chain connects TRBV27 to TRBJ1-2; 7 nucleotides agree with TRBD1. Germline CDR1 is MNHEY and CDR2 is SMNVEV (reference sequence). The CDR3 length is 13 residues. J was trimmed by 4 bases and V by 7 bases; bases with no gene match: 6. The CDR3, as DNA: TGTGCCAGCACGAAACAGGGGACCTATGGCTACACCTTC. It yields the protein CASTKQGTYGYTF.

This chain uses TRBV6-5 with TRBJ1-6; 10 positions match TRBD1. Germline V gene lookup returns CDR1 MNHEY and CDR2 SVGAGI. J was trimmed by 9 bases and V by 0 bases; bases with no gene match: 5. The CDR3 spans 16 residues. CDR3 bases: TGTGCCAGCAGTTACTCGTCGGGACAGGGGCCTTCACCCCTCCACTTT. It specifies CASSYSSGQGPSPLHF.

The chain couples TRBV4-1 to TRBJ1-2; D possibly corresponds to TRBD1 (6 bases). CDR1 is MGHRA and CDR2 is YSYEKL in the germline V gene. V was shortened by 3 bases and J by 4 bases, with 15 bases between the two germline ends. The CDR3 has 15 amino acids. Here the CDR3 reads CASSHPVTGIYGYTF. CDR3 nucleotides: TGCGCCAGCAGCCACCCCGTTACAGGGATCTATGGCTACACCTTC.

The V gene is TRBV18, the J gene TRBJ2-7; 9 bases align to TRBD1. Germline-derived CDR1 and CDR2 are KGHSH and LQKENI. The CDR3 consists of 15 residues. With 4 bases clipped from V and 0 bases from J, the junction kept 4 bases outside the gene matches. CDR3: CASSQPGQGSYEQYF. CDR3 bases: TGTGCCAGCTCACAACCGGGACAGGGCTCCTACGAGCAGTACTTC.

This clone was counted only a few times. The chain combines TRBV5-1 with TRBJ1-4, with 7 bases aligning to TRBD1. The CDR3 totals 16 residues. Germline V gene sequence: CDR1 SGHRS, CDR2 YFSETQ. The V gene end was trimmed by 5 bases and the J gene end by 3 bases; junction bases not matched to a gene: 10. The CDR3 coding sequence is TGCGCCAGCAGACAGGGCCCCGGGACAGCTAATGAAAAACTGTTTTTT. It encodes CASRQGPGTANEKLFF.

The chain has TRBV15 and TRBJ1-5, with D possibly being TRBD1 (6 bases). The CDR3 has 17 residues. V shed 6 bases and J shed 0 bases, with 18 bases lying between them. CDR1 and CDR2 from the germline V gene are LNHNV and YYDKDF (reference sequence). Written as DNA, the CDR3 is TGTGCCACCAGTCAAATTGGACAGACGTATAGCAATCAGCCCCAGCATTTT. It yields the protein CATSQIGQTYSNQPQHF. The full variable domain, rest sourced from reference TRBV15 and TRBJ1-5, is DAMVIQNPRYQVTQFGKPVTLSCSQTLNHNVMYWYQQKSSQAPKLLFHYYDKDFNNEADTPDNFQSRRPNTSFCFLDIRSPGLGDTAMYLCATSQIGQTYSNQPQHFGDGTRLSIL.

The chain uses TRBV11-3 and TRBJ1-1, with D hard to call. Trimming left V 3 bases short and J 7 bases short, with 9 bases between. This CDR3 has 12 amino acids. Germline V lookup: CDR1 SGHNT, CDR2 YENEEA. CDR3 nucleotides: TGTGCCAGCAGCTTTACGTCAGGTGAAGCTTTCTTT. Protein product: CASSFTSGEAFF.

V usage is TRBV18 and J usage is TRBJ2-5, with a possible D match to TRBD1 (5 bases). There are 14 residues in the CDR3. Germline lookup yields CDR1 KGHSH and CDR2 LQKENI. Trimming shortened V by 4 bases and J by 4 bases, and 13 bases separated the two germline ends. Written as DNA, the CDR3 is TGTGCCAGCTCACGACACAAGGGGCGAGAGACCCAGTACTTC. It is translated as CASSRHKGRETQYF. The whole variable domain, remainder taken from reference TRBV18 and TRBJ2-5, is NAGVMQNPRHLVRRRGQEARLRCSPMKGHSHVYWYRQLPEEGLKFMVYLQKENIIDESGMPKERFSAEFPKEGPSILRIQQVVRGDSAAYFCASSRHKGRETQYFGPGTRLLVL.

The chain recombines TRBV7-2 with TRBJ2-3, with 10 bases lining up with TRBD2. The ends lost 6 bases at V and 2 bases at J; junction bases unmatched: 5. The CDR3 runs to 15 residues. The germline V gene encodes CDR1 SGHTA and CDR2 FQGNSA. Written as DNA, the CDR3 is TGTGCCAGCAGTGGGACTAGCGCAGACACAGATACGCAGTATTTT. Translating it yields CASSGTSADTDTQYF.

The chain is built from TRBV19 and TRBJ1-4; 12 nucleotides line up with TRBD1. Trimming removed 6 bases from V and 7 bases from J; junction bases left unmatched: 0. CDR3 size: 13 residues. Germline-derived CDR1 and CDR2 are LNHDA and SQIVND (reference sequence). DNA for the CDR3: TGTGCCAGTAGGGGACAGGGGGCTGAAAAACTGTTTTTT. Encoded protein: CASRGQGAEKLFF.

The chain is built from TRBV6-5 and TRBJ2-5, with D uncertain. Trimming took 7 bases from V and 4 from J, leaving 7 bases between them. Looked up from germline, CDR1 is MNHEY and CDR2 is SVGAGI. This CDR3 region has 11 residues. The CDR3 is CASTERETQYF. In DNA, the CDR3 is TGTGCCAGCACCGAGCGAGAGACCCAGTACTTC.

This chain links TRBV29-1 with TRBJ1-5; TRBD1 is a possible D gene (5 bases). Between the trimmed V and J ends, which lost 6 bases and 4 bases, there was a span of 10 bases. This CDR3 comprises 12 residues. Looked up from germline, CDR1 is SQVTM and CDR2 is ANQGSEA. CDR3 sequence (DNA): TGCAGCGTGAGACAGCCGAATCAGCCCCAGCATTTT. Translating gives CSVRQPNQPQHF. The full variable domain, its missing parts supplied by reference TRBV29-1 and TRBJ1-5, is SAVISQKPSRDICQRGTSLTIQCQVDSQVTMMFWYRQQPGQSLTLIATANQGSEATYESGFVIDKFPISRPNLTFSTLTVSNMSPEDSSIYLCSVRQPNQPQHFGDGTRLSIL.

CDR3 DNA: TGTGCCAGCAGCTTGGGGCAGGGGGTCTACGAGCAGTACTTC. The encoded protein is CASSLGQGVYEQYF. This chain joins TRBV5-5 and TRBJ2-7, with 7 bases aligning to TRBD1. The germline V gene has CDR1 SGHKS and CDR2 YYEKEE (reference sequence). The CDR3 extends over 14 amino acids. J was trimmed by 3 bases and V by 0 bases; bases with no gene match: 3.

In nucleotides, the CDR3 is TGTGCCAGCAGTTACAAGCCGGGACTACCGAACACCGGGGAGCTGTTTTTT. Protein sequence: CASSYKPGLPNTGELFF. The chain has TRBV6-2 or TRBV6-3 and TRBJ2-2; 7 nucleotides line up with TRBD2. CDR1 is MNHEY and CDR2 is SVGEGT in the germline V gene. V lost 2 bases, J lost 0 bases, and 6 bases stayed unmatched. The CDR3 loop spans 17 amino acids.

In this sample, this clone turned up a few times. The chain has TRBV18 and TRBJ1-5, with D possibly TRBD1 on 5 matching bases. CDR3 length equals 14 residues. V was trimmed by 6 bases and J by 0 bases, leaving 9 bases between them. CDR1 is KGHSH, CDR2 LQKENI, per germline. CDR3 DNA sequence: TGTGCCAGCTCGAACAGGATTAGCAATCAGCCCCAGCATTTT. This gives the protein CASSNRISNQPQHF.

For this clone: The DNA is left out, because the CDR3 cannot be placed on it with certainty; the CDR3 is given as TCRdb lists it. This chain uses TRBV12-2 with TRBJ2-6; the D call of TRBD1 is as the table states it, not checked on the DNA. TRBV12-2 is a pseudogene segment. The CDR3 sequence runs 19 residues, both termini included. CDR3 in amino acids: CASRFGAGTVSSGANVLTF.

The chain employs TRBV11-3 and TRBJ1-1; D uncertain. V lost 1 base to trimming and J lost 7 bases, with 7 bases between them. Germline CDR1 and CDR2: SGHNT and YENEEA. The CDR3 has 12 residues. The CDR3 DNA reads as TGTGCCAGCAGCTTAGTACTAGATGAAGCTTTCTTT. Its translation is CASSLVLDEAFF. The full variable domain, in which reference TRBV11-3 and TRBJ1-1 provide the parts outside the CDR3, is EAGVVQSPRYKIIEKKQPVAFWCNPISGHNTLYWYLQNLGQGPELLIRYENEEAVDDSQLPKDRFSAERLKGVDSTLKIQPAELGDSAVYLCASSLVLDEAFFGQGTRLTVV.

Concerning this clone itself: Germline is not matched at one junction end, which may reflect a read error. The J gene is TRBJ2-5, the V gene TRBV3-1 (or the pseudogene TRBV3-2); D is possibly TRBD1 (6 bases). Looked up from germline, CDR1 is LGHDT and CDR2 is YNNKEL (reference sequence). This CDR3 contains 13 residues. The CDR3 DNA follows: TGTGCCAGCAGACAAGAAGGGGGAGAGACCCAGTACTTC. Translating it yields CASRQEGGETQYF.

This clone was seen a handful of times. V usage is TRBV9 and J usage is TRBJ1-5; TRBD1 agrees at 9 bases. V shed 4 bases, J shed 4 bases, and the junction held 3 bases outside the gene matches. This CDR3 region has 14 residues. The germline V gene has CDR1 SGDLS and CDR2 YYNGEE. The CDR3 bases are TGTGCCAGCAGCAAAGGACAGGGGAATCAGCCCCAGCATTTT. It yields the protein CASSKGQGNQPQHF.

V gene TRBV5-1 combines with J gene TRBJ2-1; 8 bases are a match to TRBD1. V gave up 2 bases and J gave up 9 bases; unmatched junction bases: 10. This CDR3 contains 15 residues. Germline V gene lookup returns CDR1 SGHRS and CDR2 YFSETQ. CDR3 DNA: TGCGCCAGCAGCTTACGGACAGGGAACGTTGGTGAGCAGTTCTTC. It yields the protein CASSLRTGNVGEQFF.

The J gene is TRBJ2-7, the V gene TRBV30; 14 positions agree with TRBD2. V lost 7 bases and J lost 3; bases outside the gene matches: 5. The CDR3 spans 14 residues. The germline gives CDR1 GTSNPN, CDR2 SVGIG (reference sequence). DNA of the CDR3: TGTGCCTCCCGACTAGCGGGGGGGCGCTACGAGCAGTACTTC. Its protein is CASRLAGGRYEQYF.

The chain carries TRBV4-3 and TRBJ1-1; a weak D match, TRBD1 (6 bases). Trimming pared 4 bases from V and 0 bases from J, leaving 9 bases between. The length of the CDR3 is 14 residues. Germline values: CDR1 LGHNA, CDR2 YSLEER. The CDR3 region has the DNA TGCGCCAGCAGCCGAGACAGGATGAACACTGAAGCTTTCTTT. Its protein is CASSRDRMNTEAFF.